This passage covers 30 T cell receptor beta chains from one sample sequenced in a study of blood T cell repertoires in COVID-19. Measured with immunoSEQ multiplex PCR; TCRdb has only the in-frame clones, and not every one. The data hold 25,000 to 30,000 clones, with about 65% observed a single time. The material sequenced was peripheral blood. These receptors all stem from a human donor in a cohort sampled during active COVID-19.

The CDR3 DNA sequence: TGTGCCAGCAGTGAGGGGCAGAATCAGCCCCAGCATTTT. Protein product: CASSEGQNQPQHF. V gene TRBV2 combines with J gene TRBJ1-5, with D possibly TRBD1 on 5 matching bases. V dropped 3 bases and J dropped 4 bases, with 7 bases sitting between them. Germline CDR1 reads SNHLY; CDR2 reads FYNNEI. The CDR3 length is 13 residues. Using reference TRBV2 and TRBJ1-5 for the parts outside the CDR3, the full variable domain is EPEVTQTPSHQVTQMGQEVILRCVPISNHLYFYWYRQILGQKVEFLVSFYNNEISEKSEIFDDQFSVERPDGSNFTLKIRSTKLEDSAMYFCASSEGQNQPQHFGDGTRLSIL.

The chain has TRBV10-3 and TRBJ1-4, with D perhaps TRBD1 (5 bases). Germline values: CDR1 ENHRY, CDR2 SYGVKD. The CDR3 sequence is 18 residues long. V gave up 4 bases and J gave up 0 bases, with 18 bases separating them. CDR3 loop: CAISGGQPGGATNEKLFF. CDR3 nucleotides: TGTGCCATCAGTGGGGGCCAGCCCGGGGGAGCAACTAATGAAAAACTGTTTTTT.

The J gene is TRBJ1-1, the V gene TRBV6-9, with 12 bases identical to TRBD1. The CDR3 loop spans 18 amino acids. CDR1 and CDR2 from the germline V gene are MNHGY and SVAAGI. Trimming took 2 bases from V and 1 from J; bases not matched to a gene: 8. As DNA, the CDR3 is TGTGCCAGCAGTTATACCCGGGACAGGGGGCGGGGGAACACTGAAGCTTTCTTT. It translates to CASSYTRDRGRGNTEAFF.

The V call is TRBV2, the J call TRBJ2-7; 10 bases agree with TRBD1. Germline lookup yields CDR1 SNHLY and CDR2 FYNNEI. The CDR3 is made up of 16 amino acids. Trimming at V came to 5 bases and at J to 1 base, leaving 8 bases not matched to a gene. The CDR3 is CASSTGDRGPSYEQYF. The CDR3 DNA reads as TGTGCCAGCAGTACTGGGGACAGGGGACCTTCCTACGAGCAGTACTTC. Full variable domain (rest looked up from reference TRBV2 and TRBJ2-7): EPEVTQTPSHQVTQMGQEVILRCVPISNHLYFYWYRQILGQKVEFLVSFYNNEISEKSEIFDDQFSVERPDGSNFTLKIRSTKLEDSAMYFCASSTGDRGPSYEQYFGPGTRLTVT.

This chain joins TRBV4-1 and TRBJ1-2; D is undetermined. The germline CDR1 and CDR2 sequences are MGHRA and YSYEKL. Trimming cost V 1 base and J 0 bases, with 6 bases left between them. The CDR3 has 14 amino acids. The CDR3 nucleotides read TGCGCCAGCAGCCAAGTGGTAGCTAACTATGGCTACACCTTC. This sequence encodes CASSQVVANYGYTF.

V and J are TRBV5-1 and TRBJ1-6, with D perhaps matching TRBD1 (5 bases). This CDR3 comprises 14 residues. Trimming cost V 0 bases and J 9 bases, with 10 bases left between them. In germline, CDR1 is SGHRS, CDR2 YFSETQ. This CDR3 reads CASSLEAGRSPLHF. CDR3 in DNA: TGCGCCAGCAGCTTGGAGGCGGGGCGTTCACCCCTCCACTTT. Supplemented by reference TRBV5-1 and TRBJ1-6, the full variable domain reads KAGVTQTPRYLIKTRGQQVTLSCSPISGHRSVSWYQQTPGQGLQFLFEYFSETQRNKGNFPGRFSGRQFSNSRSEMNVSTLELGDSALYLCASSLEAGRSPLHFGNGTRLTVT.

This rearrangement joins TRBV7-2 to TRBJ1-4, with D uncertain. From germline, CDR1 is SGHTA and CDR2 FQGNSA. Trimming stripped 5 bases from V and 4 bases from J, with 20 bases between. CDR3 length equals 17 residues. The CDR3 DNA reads TGTGCCAGCAGCCCGCTGGGCCCGTTCTTTGGTAATGAAAAACTGTTTTTT. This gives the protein CASSPLGPFFGNEKLFF.

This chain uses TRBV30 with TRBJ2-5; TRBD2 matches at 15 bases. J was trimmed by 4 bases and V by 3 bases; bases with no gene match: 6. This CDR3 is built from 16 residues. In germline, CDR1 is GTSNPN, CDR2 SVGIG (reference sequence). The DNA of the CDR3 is TGTGCCTGGAGCGGGACTAGCGGGGGGCCGGGAGAGACCCAGTACTTC. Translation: CAWSGTSGGPGETQYF.

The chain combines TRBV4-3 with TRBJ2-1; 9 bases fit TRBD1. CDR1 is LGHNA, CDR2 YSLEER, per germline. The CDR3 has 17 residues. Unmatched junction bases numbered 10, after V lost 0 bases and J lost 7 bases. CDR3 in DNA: TGCGCCAGCAGCCAAGAGGGGCCGGGACAGGGCGGGAATGAGCAGTTCTTC. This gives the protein CASSQEGPGQGGNEQFF.

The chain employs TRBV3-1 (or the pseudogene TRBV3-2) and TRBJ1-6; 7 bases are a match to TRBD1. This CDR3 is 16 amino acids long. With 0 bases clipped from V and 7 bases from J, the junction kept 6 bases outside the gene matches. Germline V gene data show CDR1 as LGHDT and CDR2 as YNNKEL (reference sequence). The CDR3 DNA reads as TGTGCCAGCAGCCAAGATATTCGACAGGGAAATTCACCCCTCCACTTT. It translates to CASSQDIRQGNSPLHF.

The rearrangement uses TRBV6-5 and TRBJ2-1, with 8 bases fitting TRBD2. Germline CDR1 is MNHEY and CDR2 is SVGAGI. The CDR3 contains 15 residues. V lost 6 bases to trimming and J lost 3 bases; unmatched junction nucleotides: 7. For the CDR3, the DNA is TGTGCCAGCAGCCCGAGGACTAGCAGCTACAATGAGCAGTTCTTC. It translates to CASSPRTSSYNEQFF.

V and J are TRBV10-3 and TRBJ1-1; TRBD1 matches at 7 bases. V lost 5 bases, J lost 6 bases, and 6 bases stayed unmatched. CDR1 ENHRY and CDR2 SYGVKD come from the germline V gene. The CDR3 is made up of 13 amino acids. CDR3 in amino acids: CAISPGQRAEAFF. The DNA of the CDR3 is TGTGCCATCAGTCCGGGACAGAGGGCTGAAGCTTTCTTT.

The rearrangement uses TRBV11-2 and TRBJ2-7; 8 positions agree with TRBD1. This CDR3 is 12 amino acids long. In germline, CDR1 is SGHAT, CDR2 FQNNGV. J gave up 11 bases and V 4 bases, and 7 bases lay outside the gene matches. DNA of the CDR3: TGTGCCAGCAGCTCTTGGGACAGGAAGGAGTACTTC. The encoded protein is CASSSWDRKEYF.

CDR3 DNA: TGTGCCAGCAGTGGCGGGGCGGGAGAGACCCAGTACTTC. This encodes CASSGGAGETQYF. The V gene is TRBV2, the J gene TRBJ2-5; a weak D match, TRBD2 (6 bases). This CDR3 is built from 13 residues. Germline-derived CDR1 and CDR2 are SNHLY and FYNNEI. V was shortened by 4 bases and J by 4 bases, with 10 bases between the two germline ends.

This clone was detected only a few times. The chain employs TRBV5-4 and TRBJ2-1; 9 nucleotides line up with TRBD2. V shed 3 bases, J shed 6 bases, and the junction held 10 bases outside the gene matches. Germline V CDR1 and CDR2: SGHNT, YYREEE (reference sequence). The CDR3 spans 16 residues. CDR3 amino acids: CASSSGGAGGGNEQFF. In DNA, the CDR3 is TGTGCCAGCAGCTCGGGGGGAGCGGGGGGCGGCAATGAGCAGTTCTTC.

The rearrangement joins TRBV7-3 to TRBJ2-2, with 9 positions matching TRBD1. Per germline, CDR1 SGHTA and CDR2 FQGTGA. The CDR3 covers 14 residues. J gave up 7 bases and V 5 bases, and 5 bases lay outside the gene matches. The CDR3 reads CASSPTGGIGELFF. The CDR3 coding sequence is TGTGCCAGCAGCCCGACAGGGGGTATCGGGGAGCTGTTTTTT. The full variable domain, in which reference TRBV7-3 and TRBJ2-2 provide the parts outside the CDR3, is GAGVSQTPSNKVTEKGKYVELRCDPISGHTALYWYRQSLGQGPEFLIYFQGTGAADDSGLPNDRFFAVRPEGSVSTLKIQRTERGDSAVYLCASSPTGGIGELFFGEGSRLTVL.

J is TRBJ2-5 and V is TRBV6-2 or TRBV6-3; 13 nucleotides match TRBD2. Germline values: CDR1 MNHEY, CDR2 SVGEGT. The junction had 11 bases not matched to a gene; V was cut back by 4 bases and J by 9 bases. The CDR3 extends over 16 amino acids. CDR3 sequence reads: CASSSRGLAGPLAQYF. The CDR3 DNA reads TGTGCCAGCAGTTCCAGGGGACTAGCGGGGCCCCTGGCCCAGTACTTC.

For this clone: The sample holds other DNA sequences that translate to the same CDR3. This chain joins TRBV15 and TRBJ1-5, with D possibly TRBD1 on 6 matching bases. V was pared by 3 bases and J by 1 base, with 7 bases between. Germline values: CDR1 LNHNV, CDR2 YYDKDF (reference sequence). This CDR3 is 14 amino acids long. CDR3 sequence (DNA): TGTGCCACCAGCAGGCAGGGGAGCAATCAGCCCCAGCATTTT. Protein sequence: CATSRQGSNQPQHF.

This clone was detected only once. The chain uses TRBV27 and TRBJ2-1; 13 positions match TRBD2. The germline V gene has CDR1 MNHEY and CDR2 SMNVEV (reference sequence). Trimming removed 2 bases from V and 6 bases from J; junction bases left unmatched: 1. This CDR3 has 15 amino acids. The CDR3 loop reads CASSLGLAGVNEQFF. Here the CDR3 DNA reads TGTGCCAGCAGTTTAGGACTAGCGGGAGTCAATGAGCAGTTCTTC.

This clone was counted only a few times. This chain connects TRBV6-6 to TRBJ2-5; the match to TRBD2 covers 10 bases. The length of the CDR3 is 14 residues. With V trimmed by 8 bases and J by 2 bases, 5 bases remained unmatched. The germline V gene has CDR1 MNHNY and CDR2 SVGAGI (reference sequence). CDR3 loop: CASQLAGGQETQYF. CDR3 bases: TGTGCCAGCCAATTAGCGGGAGGACAAGAGACCCAGTACTTC.

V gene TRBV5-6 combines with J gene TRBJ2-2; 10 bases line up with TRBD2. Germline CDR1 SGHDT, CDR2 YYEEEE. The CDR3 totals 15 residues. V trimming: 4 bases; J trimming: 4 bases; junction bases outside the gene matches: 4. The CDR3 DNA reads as TGTGCCAGCAGCCCTAGCGGGAGAATCACCGGGGAGCTGTTTTTT. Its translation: CASSPSGRITGELFF.

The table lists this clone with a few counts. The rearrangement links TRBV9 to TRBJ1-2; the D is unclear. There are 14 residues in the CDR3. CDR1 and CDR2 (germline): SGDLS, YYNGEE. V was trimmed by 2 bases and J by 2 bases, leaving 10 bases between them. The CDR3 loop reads CASSVDTVNYGYTF. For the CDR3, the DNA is TGTGCCAGCAGCGTCGACACGGTGAACTATGGCTACACCTTC.

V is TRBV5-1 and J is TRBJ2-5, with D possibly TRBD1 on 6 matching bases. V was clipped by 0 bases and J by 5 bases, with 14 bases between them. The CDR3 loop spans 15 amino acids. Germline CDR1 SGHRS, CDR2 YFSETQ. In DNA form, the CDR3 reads TGCGCCAGCAGCTTGGCGGGACATCCAGGGGAGACCCAGTACTTC. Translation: CASSLAGHPGETQYF.

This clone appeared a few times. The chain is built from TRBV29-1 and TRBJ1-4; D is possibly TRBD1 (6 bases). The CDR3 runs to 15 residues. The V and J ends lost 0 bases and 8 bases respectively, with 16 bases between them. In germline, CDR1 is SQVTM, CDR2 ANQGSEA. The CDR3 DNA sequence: TGCAGCGTTGAAGAAATCAGGGGAGTAAAGGAAAAACTGTTTTTT. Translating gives CSVEEIRGVKEKLFF. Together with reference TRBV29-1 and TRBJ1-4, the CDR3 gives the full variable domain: SAVISQKPSRDICQRGTSLTIQCQVDSQVTMMFWYRQQPGQSLTLIATANQGSEATYESGFVIDKFPISRPNLTFSTLTVSNMSPEDSSIYLCSVEEIRGVKEKLFFGSGTQLSVL.

Here the CDR3 DNA reads TGTGCCAGCAGACCCGGGACTAGCATCTATACGCAGTATTTT. Its translation is CASRPGTSIYTQYF. This rearrangement joins TRBV2 to TRBJ2-3; 9 bases fit TRBD2. Germline CDR1 SNHLY, CDR2 FYNNEI. Trimming removed 6 bases from V and 7 bases from J; junction bases left unmatched: 8. The CDR3 totals 14 residues.

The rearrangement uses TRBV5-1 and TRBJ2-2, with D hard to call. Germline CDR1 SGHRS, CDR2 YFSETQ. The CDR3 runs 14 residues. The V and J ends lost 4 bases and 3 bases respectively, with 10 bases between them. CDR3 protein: CASSPRLYTGELFF. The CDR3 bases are TGCGCCAGCAGCCCGAGACTGTACACCGGGGAGCTGTTTTTT.

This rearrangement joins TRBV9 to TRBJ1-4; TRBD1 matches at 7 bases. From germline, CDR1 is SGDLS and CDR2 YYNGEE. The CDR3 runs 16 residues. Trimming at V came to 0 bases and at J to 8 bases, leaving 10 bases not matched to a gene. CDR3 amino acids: CASSVEADRLGEKLFF. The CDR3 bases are TGTGCCAGCAGCGTAGAGGCGGACAGGCTTGGAGAAAAACTGTTTTTT.

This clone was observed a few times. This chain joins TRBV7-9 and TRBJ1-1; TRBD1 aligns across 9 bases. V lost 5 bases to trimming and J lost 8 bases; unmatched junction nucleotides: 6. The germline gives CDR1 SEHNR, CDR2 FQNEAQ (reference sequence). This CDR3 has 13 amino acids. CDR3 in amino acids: CASSATGGREAFF. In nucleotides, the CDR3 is TGTGCCAGCAGCGCCACAGGGGGCCGCGAAGCTTTCTTT.

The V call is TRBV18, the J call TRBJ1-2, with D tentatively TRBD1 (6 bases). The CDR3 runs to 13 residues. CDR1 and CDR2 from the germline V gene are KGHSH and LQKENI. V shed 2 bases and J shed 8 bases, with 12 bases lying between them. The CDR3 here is CASSPEGQGGYTF. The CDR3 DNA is TGTGCCAGCTCACCAGAGGGGCAGGGGGGCTACACCTTC.

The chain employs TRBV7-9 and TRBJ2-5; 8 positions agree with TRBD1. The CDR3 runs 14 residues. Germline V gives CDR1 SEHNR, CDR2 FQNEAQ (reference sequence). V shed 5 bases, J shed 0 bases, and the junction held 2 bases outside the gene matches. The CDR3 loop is CASSRQGYQETQYF. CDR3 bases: TGTGCCAGCAGCAGACAGGGGTACCAAGAGACCCAGTACTTC. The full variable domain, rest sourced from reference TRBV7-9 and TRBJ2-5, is DTGVSQNPRHKITKRGQNVTFRCDPISEHNRLYWYRQTLGQGPEFLTYFQNEAQLEKSRLLSDRFSAERPKGSFSTLEIQRTEQGDSAMYLCASSRQGYQETQYFGPGTRLLVL.